The rows below give T cell receptor beta chains drawn from one sample of a study of cytomegalovirus exposure and HLA in healthy donors. Produced via immunoSEQ multiplex PCR; TCRdb's table is partial and in-frame only. The sample consists of around 180,000 clones, around three quarters of them appearing once. The specimen was PBMCs. Every receptor here comes from a man in his forties in good health and CMV-seronegative. CDR3s include the opening cysteine and the closing phenylalanine or tryptophan. Each record gives: clone size, J gene, V gene, D gene, CDR3 DNA, CDR3 protein. A D gene is named only where the DNA matches it firmly. Size is omitted from some rows. Given values are once, few, many or a class for expanded clones.

NA	TRBJ1-1	TRBV9	NA	TGTGCCAGCAGCTCTTGGACAGATGAAGCTTTCTTT	CASSSWTDEAFF
NA	TRBJ2-1	TRBV2	TRBD2	TGTGCCAGCAGTGAGGAAGCGGGGGGTCTCAATGAGCAGTTCTTC	CASSEEAGGLNEQFF
few	TRBJ1-1	TRBV7-9	NA	TGTGCCAGCAGCTTAGGAATGAATGACAGTGAAGCTTTCTTT	CASSLGMNDSEAFF
NA	TRBJ2-2	TRBV25-1	TRBD2	TGTGCCAGCAGTGATCATAGCGGGAGGGCCCCCGGGGAGCTGTTTTTT	CASSDHSGRAPGELFF
NA	TRBJ2-7	TRBV29-1	TRBD1	TGCAGCGCCGCTCAAATCTGGACAGGTGCCTACGAGCAGTACTTC	CSAAQIWTGAYEQYF
NA	TRBJ2-7	TRBV28	TRBD2	TGTGCCAGCATGGGACTAGCCTACGAGCAGTACTTC	CASMGLAYEQYF
NA	TRBJ2-5	TRBV11-3	TRBD2	TGTGCCAGCAGCTTAAGCGGGACTTACCAAGAGACCCAGTACTTC	CASSLSGTYQETQYF
NA	TRBJ1-4	TRBV15	TRBD1	TGTGCCACCAGCAGAGTTACAGGGGCCGCCAATGAAAAACTGTTTTTT	CATSRVTGAANEKLFF
few	TRBJ2-6	TRBV7-2	NA	TGTGCCAGCAGCTTAGCCGCAGGGGCGGGTGGGGCCAACGTCCTGACTTTC	CASSLAAGAGGANVLTF
NA	TRBJ2-7	TRBV27	NA	TGTGCCAGCAAACCGGGACTGGGGCTTTACGAGCAGTACTTC	CASKPGLGLYEQYF
NA	TRBJ2-2	TRBV4-3	TRBD2	TGCGCCAGCAGCCAAGGGACTAGCGGTCGAACCGGGGAGCTGTTTTTT	CASSQGTSGRTGELFF